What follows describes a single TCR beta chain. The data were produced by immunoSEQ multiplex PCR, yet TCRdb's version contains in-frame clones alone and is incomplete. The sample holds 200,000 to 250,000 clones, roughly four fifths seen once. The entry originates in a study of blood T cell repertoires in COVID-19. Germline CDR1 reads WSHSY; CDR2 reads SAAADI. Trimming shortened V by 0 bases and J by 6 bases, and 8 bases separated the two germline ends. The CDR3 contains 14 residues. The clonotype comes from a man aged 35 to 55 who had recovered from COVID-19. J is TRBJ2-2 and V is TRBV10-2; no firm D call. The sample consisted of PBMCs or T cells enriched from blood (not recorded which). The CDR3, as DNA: TGCGCCAGCAGTGAGTCGCGGAGAGCCGGGGAGCTGTTTTTT. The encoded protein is CASSESRRAGELFF.